The 15 T cell receptor beta chains presented below share a single source sample, sequenced in a study of CD8+ T cells in alopecia areata. The treatment denotes: oral pan-JAK inhibitor, 5-10 mg twice daily. Following RNA extraction, reverse transcription yielded cDNA that acted as the sequencing template. Sequenced by immunoSEQ multiplex PCR; TCRdb stores in-frame clones only, minus some. The repertoire holds 150,000 to 250,000 clones, with more than 45% as singletons. The sequencing here drew on CD4+ T cells sorted from blood, taken at week 24, from a patient treated with tofacitinib. Receptors originate from a human donor with alopecia areata.

The table lists this clone with a count of one. The chain recombines TRBV29-1 with TRBJ2-3; D call uncertain. V was pared by 4 bases and J by 0 bases, with 5 bases between. Germline CDR1 and CDR2: SQVTM and ANQGSEA. CDR3 length: 12 amino acids. CDR3 nucleotides: TGCAGCGTTGTCGCCAGCACAGATACGCAGTATTTT. Protein: CSVVASTDTQYF.

The genes are TRBV5-6 and TRBJ2-3, with D hard to call. Trimming left V 0 bases short and J 5 bases short, with 7 bases between. CDR1 is SGHDT and CDR2 is YYEEEE in the germline V gene. The CDR3 runs to 13 residues. The CDR3 sequence: CASSLVLGDTQYF. Here the CDR3 DNA reads TGTGCCAGCAGCTTGGTATTGGGAGATACGCAGTATTTT.

The chain links TRBV30 to TRBJ2-5; 7 bases fit TRBD2. Germline values: CDR1 GTSNPN, CDR2 SVGIG (reference sequence). The V and J ends lost 2 bases and 5 bases, in that order; junction bases with no gene match: 8. The CDR3 is 14 residues long. The CDR3 DNA sequence: TGTGCCTGGAGTTATAAGGGAGGGGCCGAGACCCAGTACTTC. It encodes CAWSYKGGAETQYF. Full variable domain (remainder filled in from reference TRBV30 and TRBJ2-5): SQTIHQWPATLVQPVGSPLSLECTVEGTSNPNLYWYRQAAGRGLQLLFYSVGIGQISSEVPQNLSASRPQDRQFILSSKKLLLSDSGFYLCAWSYKGGAETQYFGPGTRLLVL.

This clone was counted between two and nine times. The chain has TRBV27 and TRBJ2-3; TRBD2 aligns across 12 bases. The CDR3 covers 17 residues. With V trimmed by 1 base and J by 4 bases, 6 bases remained unmatched. Per the germline V gene, CDR1 is MNHEY and CDR2 is SMNVEV (reference sequence). CDR3 sequence reads: CASSLFLTSGSPDTQYF. The CDR3, as DNA: TGTGCCAGCAGTTTATTTTTGACTAGCGGGAGCCCAGATACGCAGTATTTT.

This clone has just a few counts. V usage is TRBV7-9 and J usage is TRBJ1-1, with 7 positions matching TRBD1. CDR3 length: 13 residues. V was clipped by 5 bases and J by 3 bases; unmatched bases: 3. Germline lookup yields CDR1 SEHNR and CDR2 FQNEAQ (reference sequence). CDR3 loop: CASSQGVYTEAFF. CDR3 DNA: TGTGCCAGCAGCCAGGGGGTGTACACTGAAGCTTTCTTT.

The J gene is TRBJ2-5, the V gene TRBV5-1, with D possibly matching TRBD1 (5 bases). The CDR3 totals 15 residues. Germline CDR1 reads SGHRS; CDR2 reads YFSETQ. The V and J ends lost 2 bases and 5 bases respectively, with 16 bases between them. Here the CDR3 DNA reads TGCGCCAGCAGCTTTCAGGGTCGTCTTGAGGAGACCCAGTACTTC. Protein product: CASSFQGRLEETQYF.

This clone was seen only once. The chain uses TRBV6-1 and TRBJ2-2, with a possible D match to TRBD1 (6 bases). Germline CDR1 and CDR2: MNHNS and SASEGT. V was trimmed by 8 bases and J by 5 bases, leaving 15 bases between them. The CDR3 contains 14 residues. Here the CDR3 reads CASDNRERTGELFF. The CDR3 bases are TGTGCCAGCGATAACAGGGAGAGGACCGGGGAGCTGTTTTTT.

The chain employs TRBV27 and TRBJ2-5; D call uncertain. The CDR3 has 13 amino acids. Germline values: CDR1 MNHEY, CDR2 SMNVEV (reference sequence). Trimming left V 4 bases short and J 4 bases short, with 10 bases between. The CDR3 DNA reads as TGTGCCAGCAGTTCGAGGTCGCGAGAGACCCAGTACTTC. This encodes CASSSRSRETQYF.

The rearrangement joins TRBV5-4 to TRBJ2-1, with a possible D match to TRBD1 (5 bases). V lost 0 bases and J lost 0, with 10 bases in between. Germline CDR1 and CDR2: SGHNT and YYREEE (reference sequence). The CDR3 totals 16 residues. CDR3 nucleotide sequence: TGTGCCAGCAGCTTGGGACAGTTGAGCTCCTACAATGAGCAGTTCTTC. It specifies CASSLGQLSSYNEQFF.

V and J are TRBV4-1 and TRBJ2-1; D might be TRBD2 (6 bases). This CDR3 is 17 amino acids long. V was clipped by 4 bases and J by 1 base, with 17 bases between them. From germline, CDR1 is MGHRA and CDR2 YSYEKL. The CDR3 is CASSRAGLVVSYNEQFF. The CDR3 region has the DNA TGCGCCAGCAGCCGAGCGGGCTTAGTGGTTTCCTACAATGAGCAGTTCTTC.

For the CDR3, the DNA is TGTGCCAGCAGGCGCGACTGGAGCTCCTACGAGCAGTACTTC. Its protein is CASRRDWSSYEQYF. The chain is built from TRBV9 and TRBJ2-7; D unclear. Germline CDR1 reads SGDLS; CDR2 reads YYNGEE. V was clipped by 5 bases and J by 0 bases, with 12 bases between them. This CDR3 contains 14 residues.

This chain joins TRBV29-1 and TRBJ1-6, with D possibly being TRBD1 (5 bases). Germline CDR1 is SQVTM and CDR2 is ANQGSEA. The V and J ends lost 6 bases and 8 bases respectively, with 14 bases between them. This CDR3 region has 13 residues. The CDR3 here is CSVRAGPDSPLHF. The CDR3 DNA reads TGCAGCGTCAGGGCCGGGCCGGATTCACCCCTCCACTTT.

The rearrangement joins TRBV9 to TRBJ2-2; D gene ambiguous. The CDR3 consists of 15 residues. V lost 2 bases to trimming and J lost 0 bases, with 8 bases between them. Germline V gene lookup returns CDR1 SGDLS and CDR2 YYNGEE. The chain's CDR3 is CASSVSTTNTGELFF. CDR3 coding DNA: TGTGCCAGCAGCGTCTCTACGACGAACACCGGGGAGCTGTTTTTT.

Many counts were recorded for this clone. The DNA of the CDR3 is TGTGCCATCAGTGGAATAAAACAGGGGGCGGGAGGCTACACCTTC. It is translated as CAISGIKQGAGGYTF. The rearrangement joins TRBV10-3 to TRBJ1-2, with 9 positions matching TRBD1. After removal of 4 bases from V and 8 bases from J, the junction contained 11 bases not matched to a gene. Germline V gene data show CDR1 as ENHRY and CDR2 as SYGVKD. The CDR3 is 15 amino acids.

CDR3 in amino acids: CASSQNGGGTEAFF. The CDR3 DNA is TGTGCCAGCAGCCAGAACGGGGGGGGAACTGAAGCTTTCTTT. This chain links TRBV6-5 with TRBJ1-1, with a tentative D call TRBD1 (5 bases). The V gene lost 6 bases and the J gene lost 5 bases, with 16 bases spanning the gap. CDR3 length: 14 residues. Germline V gene data show CDR1 as MNHEY and CDR2 as SVGAGI.